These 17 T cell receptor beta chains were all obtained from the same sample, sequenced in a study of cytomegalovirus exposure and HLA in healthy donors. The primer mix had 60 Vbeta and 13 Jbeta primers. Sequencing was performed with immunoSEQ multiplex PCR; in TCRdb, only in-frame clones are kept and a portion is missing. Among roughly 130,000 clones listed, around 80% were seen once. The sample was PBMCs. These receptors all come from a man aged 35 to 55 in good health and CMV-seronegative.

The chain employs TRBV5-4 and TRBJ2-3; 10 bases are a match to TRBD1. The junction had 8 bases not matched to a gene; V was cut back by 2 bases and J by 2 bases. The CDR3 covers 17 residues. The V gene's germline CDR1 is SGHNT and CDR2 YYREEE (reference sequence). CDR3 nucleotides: TGTGCCAGCAGCTTTCCGGTTGGGACAGGGGACACAGATACGCAGTATTTT. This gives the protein CASSFPVGTGDTDTQYF. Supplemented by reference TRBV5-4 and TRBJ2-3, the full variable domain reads ETGVTQSPTHLIKTRGQQVTLRCSSQSGHNTVSWYQQALGQGPQFIFQYYREEENGRGNFPPRFSGLQFPNYSSELNVNALELDDSALYLCASSFPVGTGDTDTQYFGPGTRLTVL.

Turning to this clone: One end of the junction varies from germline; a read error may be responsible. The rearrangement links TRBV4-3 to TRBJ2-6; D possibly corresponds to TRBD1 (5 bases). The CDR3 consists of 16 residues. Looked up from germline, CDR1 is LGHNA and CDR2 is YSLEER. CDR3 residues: CASSQDLGRGANGLTF. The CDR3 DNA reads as TGCGCCAGCAGCCAAGATTTGGGGCGTGGGGCCAACGGCCTGACTTTC.

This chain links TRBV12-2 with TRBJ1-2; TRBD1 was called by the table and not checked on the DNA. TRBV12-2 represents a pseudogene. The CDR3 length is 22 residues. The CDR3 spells CASRLDPSRPPLDRPSNYGYTF. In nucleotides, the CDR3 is TGTGCAAGTCGCTTAGACCCCTCGAGGCCCCCACTTGACAGACCCTCTAACTATGGCTACACCTTC.

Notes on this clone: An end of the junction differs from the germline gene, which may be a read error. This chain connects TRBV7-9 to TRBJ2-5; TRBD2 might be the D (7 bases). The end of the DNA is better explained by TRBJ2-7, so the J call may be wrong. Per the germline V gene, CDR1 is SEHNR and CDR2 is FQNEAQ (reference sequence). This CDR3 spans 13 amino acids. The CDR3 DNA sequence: TGTTCCAGCAGCCCCGGGGGGCAGGGCGAGCAGTACTTC. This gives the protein CSSSPGGQGEQYF.

DNA for the CDR3: TGTGCCAGCAGTTTGTGGCCGAACACCGGGGAGCTGTTTTTT. Translated, it gives CASSLWPNTGELFF. This chain uses TRBV27 with TRBJ2-2; D uncertain. Germline CDR1 reads MNHEY; CDR2 reads SMNVEV (reference sequence). The CDR3 contains 14 residues. Trimming pared 3 bases from V and 0 bases from J, leaving 5 bases between.

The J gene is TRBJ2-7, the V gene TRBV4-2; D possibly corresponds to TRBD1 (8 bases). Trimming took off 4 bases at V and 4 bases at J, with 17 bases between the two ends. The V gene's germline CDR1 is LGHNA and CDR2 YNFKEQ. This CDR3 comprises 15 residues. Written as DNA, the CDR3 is TGTGCCAGCAGCCCCTTTGACAGGGGAGGGTACGAGCAGTACTTC. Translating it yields CASSPFDRGGYEQYF.

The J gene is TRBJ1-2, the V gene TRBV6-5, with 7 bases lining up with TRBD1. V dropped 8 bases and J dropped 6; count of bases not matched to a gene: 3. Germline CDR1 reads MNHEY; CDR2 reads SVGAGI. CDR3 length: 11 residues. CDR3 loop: CASGQANGYTF. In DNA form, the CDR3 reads TGTGCCAGCGGACAGGCTAATGGCTACACCTTC.

The CDR3 loop is CASSLISGGGYEQYF. The CDR3 DNA reads TGTGCCAGCAGTTTAATCTCCGGGGGGGGCTACGAGCAGTACTTC. V gene TRBV28 combines with J gene TRBJ2-7; 8 bases map to TRBD2. The length of the CDR3 is 15 residues. Unmatched junction bases numbered 6, after V lost 2 bases and J lost 3 bases. Germline loops: CDR1 MDHEN, CDR2 SYDVKM.

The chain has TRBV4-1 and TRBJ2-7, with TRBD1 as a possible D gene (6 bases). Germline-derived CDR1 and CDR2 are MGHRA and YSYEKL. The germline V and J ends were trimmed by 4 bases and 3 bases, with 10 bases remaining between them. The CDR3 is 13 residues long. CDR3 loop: CASSPWTDYEQYF. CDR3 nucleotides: TGCGCCAGCAGCCCTTGGACAGACTACGAGCAGTACTTC.

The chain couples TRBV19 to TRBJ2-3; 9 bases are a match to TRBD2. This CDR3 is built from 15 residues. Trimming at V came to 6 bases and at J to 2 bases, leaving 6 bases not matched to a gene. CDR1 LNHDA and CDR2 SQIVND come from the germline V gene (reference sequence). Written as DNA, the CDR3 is TGTGCCAGTAGCCAGACTAGCGGATTCACAGATACGCAGTATTTT. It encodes CASSQTSGFTDTQYF. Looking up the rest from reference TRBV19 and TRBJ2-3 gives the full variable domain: DGGITQSPKYLFRKEGQNVTLSCEQNLNHDAMYWYRQDPGQGLRLIYYSQIVNDFQKGDIAEGYSVSREKKESFPLTVTSAQKNPTAFYLCASSQTSGFTDTQYFGPGTRLTVL.

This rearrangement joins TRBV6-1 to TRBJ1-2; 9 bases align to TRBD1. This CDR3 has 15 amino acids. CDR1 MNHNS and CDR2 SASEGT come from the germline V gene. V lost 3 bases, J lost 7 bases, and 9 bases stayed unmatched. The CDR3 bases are TGTGCCAGCAGTGAGTCGGAGACAGGGGGTTCTGGCTACACCTTC. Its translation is CASSESETGGSGYTF.

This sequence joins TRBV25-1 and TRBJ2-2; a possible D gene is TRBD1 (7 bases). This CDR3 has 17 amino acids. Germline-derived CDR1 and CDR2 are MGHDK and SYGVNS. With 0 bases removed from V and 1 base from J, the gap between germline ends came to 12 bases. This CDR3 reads CASSEYDREENTGELFF. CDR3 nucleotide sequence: TGTGCCAGCAGTGAATACGACAGGGAGGAGAACACCGGGGAGCTGTTTTTT. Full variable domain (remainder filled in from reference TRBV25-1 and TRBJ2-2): EADIYQTPRYLVIGTGKKITLECSQTMGHDKMYWYQQDPGMELHLIHYSYGVNSTEKGDLSSESTVSRIRTEHFPLTLESARPSHTSQYLCASSEYDREENTGELFFGEGSRLTVL.

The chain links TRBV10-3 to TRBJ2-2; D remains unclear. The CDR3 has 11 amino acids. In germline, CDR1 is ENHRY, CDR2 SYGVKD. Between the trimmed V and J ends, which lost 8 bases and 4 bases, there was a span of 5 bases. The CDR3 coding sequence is TGTGCCATCGCGAGCACCGGGGAGCTGTTTTTT. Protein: CAIASTGELFF.

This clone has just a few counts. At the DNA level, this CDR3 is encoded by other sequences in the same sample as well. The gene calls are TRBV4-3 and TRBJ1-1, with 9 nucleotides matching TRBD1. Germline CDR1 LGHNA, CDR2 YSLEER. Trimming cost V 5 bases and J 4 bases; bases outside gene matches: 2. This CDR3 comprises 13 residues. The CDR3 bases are TGCGCCAGCAGCTTACAGGGGGCCACTGAAGCTTTCTTT. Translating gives CASSLQGATEAFF.

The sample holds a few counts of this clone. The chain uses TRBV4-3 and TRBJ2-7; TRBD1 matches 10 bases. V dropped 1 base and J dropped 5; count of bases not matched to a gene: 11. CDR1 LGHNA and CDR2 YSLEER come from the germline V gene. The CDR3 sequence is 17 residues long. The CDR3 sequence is CASSQGRWGQGYHEQYF. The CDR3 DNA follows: TGCGCCAGCAGCCAAGGCCGATGGGGACAGGGGTACCACGAGCAGTACTTC.

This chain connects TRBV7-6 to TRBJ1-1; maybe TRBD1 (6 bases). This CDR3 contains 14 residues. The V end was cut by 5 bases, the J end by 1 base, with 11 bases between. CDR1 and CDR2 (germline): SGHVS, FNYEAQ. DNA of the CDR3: TGTGCCAGCAGCAGGGACATAAAGAACACTGAAGCTTTCTTT. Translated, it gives CASSRDIKNTEAFF.

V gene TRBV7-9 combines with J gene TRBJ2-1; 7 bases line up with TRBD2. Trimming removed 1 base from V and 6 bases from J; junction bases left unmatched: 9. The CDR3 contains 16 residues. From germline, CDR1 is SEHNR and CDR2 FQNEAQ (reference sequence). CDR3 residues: CASSLEGRGSRNEQFF. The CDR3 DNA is TGTGCCAGCAGCTTAGAGGGGCGGGGGAGTCGCAATGAGCAGTTCTTC.